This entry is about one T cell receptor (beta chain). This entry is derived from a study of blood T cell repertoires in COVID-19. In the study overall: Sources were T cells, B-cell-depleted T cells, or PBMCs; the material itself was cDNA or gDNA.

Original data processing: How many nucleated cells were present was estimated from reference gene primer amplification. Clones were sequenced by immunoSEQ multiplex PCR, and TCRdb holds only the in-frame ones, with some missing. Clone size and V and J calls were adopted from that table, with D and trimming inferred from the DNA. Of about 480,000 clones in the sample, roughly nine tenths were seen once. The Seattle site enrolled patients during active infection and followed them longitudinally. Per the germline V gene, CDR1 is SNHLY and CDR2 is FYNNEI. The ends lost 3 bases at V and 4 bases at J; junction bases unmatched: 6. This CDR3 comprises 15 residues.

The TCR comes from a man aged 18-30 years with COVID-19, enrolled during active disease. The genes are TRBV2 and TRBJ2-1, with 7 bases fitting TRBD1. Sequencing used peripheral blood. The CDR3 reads CASSDQGVGYNEQFF. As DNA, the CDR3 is TGTGCCAGCAGTGATCAGGGGGTAGGGTACAATGAGCAGTTCTTC.